The 20 T cell receptor beta chains presented below share a single source sample, sequenced in a study of CD8+ T cells in alopecia areata. cDNA reverse transcribed from extracted RNA served as the sequencing template. The method was immunoSEQ multiplex PCR; TCRdb's version includes in-frame clones alone and lacks a portion of them. This table has about 130,000 clones, roughly 50% appearing once. The sequencing here drew on CD8+ T cells sorted from blood, taken at week 0. The receptors originated from a human donor with alopecia areata.

Notes on this clone: Other DNA sequences within the sample encode an identical CDR3. The CDR3 DNA reads as TGTGCCAGCAGTTACGGCGGCACTGAAGCTTTCTTT. This encodes CASSYGGTEAFF. The V gene is TRBV6-5, the J gene TRBJ1-1; D ambiguous. This CDR3 contains 12 residues. In germline, CDR1 is MNHEY, CDR2 SVGAGI. V lost 2 bases and J 4 bases, leaving 5 bases between the germline ends.

This clone has more than one count but fewer than ten. The chain recombines TRBV5-6 with TRBJ2-7; D remains ambiguous. Germline V gives CDR1 SGHDT, CDR2 YYEEEE. The CDR3 loop spans 12 amino acids. V lost 3 bases to trimming and J lost 0 bases, with 4 bases between them. The CDR3 loop is CASSYDSYEQYF. The CDR3 DNA reads TGTGCCAGCAGCTACGACTCCTACGAGCAGTACTTC.

The rearrangement links TRBV2 to TRBJ2-7; 9 nucleotides line up with TRBD1. This CDR3 has 16 residues. Germline V lookup: CDR1 SNHLY, CDR2 FYNNEI. The trim removed 0 bases at V and 2 bases at J, leaving 5 bases unmatched. The CDR3 nucleotides are TGTGCCAGCAGTGAAGCCCGGGACAGGGAGGCCTACGAGCAGTACTTC. Amino acids: CASSEARDREAYEQYF.

This chain connects TRBV27 to TRBJ2-1, with a weak D call TRBD2 (5 bases). Germline V gene lookup returns CDR1 MNHEY and CDR2 SMNVEV (reference sequence). The CDR3 consists of 13 residues. V lost 5 bases, J lost 7 bases, and 12 bases lay in between. Here the CDR3 reads CASSPLGVNEQFF. The CDR3 DNA is TGTGCCAGCAGTCCCTTGGGAGTGAATGAGCAGTTCTTC.

This clone was counted only a few times. J is TRBJ2-1 and V is TRBV27, with 8 bases lining up with TRBD1. The V and J ends lost 1 base and 4 bases, in that order; junction bases with no gene match: 6. The CDR3 is 16 residues long. Germline assignment: CDR1 MNHEY and CDR2 SMNVEV (reference sequence). DNA of the CDR3: TGTGCCAGCAGTTTATTGGCAGGGGGCATTTACAATGAGCAGTTCTTC. This translates into CASSLLAGGIYNEQFF.

The genes are TRBV13 and TRBJ1-2, with D uncertain. The germline V and J ends were trimmed by 5 bases and 0 bases, with 7 bases remaining between them. Germline V gene sequence: CDR1 PRHDT, CDR2 FYEKMQ (reference sequence). The CDR3 is 13 residues long. The CDR3 spells CASSVEPNYGYTF. CDR3 DNA sequence: TGTGCCAGCAGCGTCGAACCTAACTATGGCTACACCTTC.

This clone has a handful of counts. The chain uses TRBV29-1 and TRBJ2-1; 9 bases align to TRBD1. Germline-derived CDR1 and CDR2 are SQVTM and ANQGSEA. The ends lost 3 bases at V and 1 base at J; junction bases unmatched: 4. This CDR3 contains 15 residues. The CDR3 DNA sequence: TGCAGCGTTGAGGGACAGGGAAGTTCCTACAATGAGCAGTTCTTC. It yields the protein CSVEGQGSSYNEQFF.

The V and J genes are TRBV4-2 and TRBJ1-2; no reliable D call. Germline values: CDR1 LGHNA, CDR2 YNFKEQ. Trimming shortened V by 3 bases and J by 2 bases, and 16 bases separated the two germline ends. The CDR3 is made up of 16 amino acids. The DNA for the CDR3 is TGTGCCAGCAGCCAGCCCCCAGTGGGAGAAAACTATGGCTACACCTTC. It codes for CASSQPPVGENYGYTF.

The chain links TRBV27 to TRBJ2-5; the match to TRBD1 covers 10 bases. This CDR3 has 13 amino acids. The trim removed 5 bases at V and 7 bases at J, leaving 4 bases unmatched. Germline values: CDR1 MNHEY, CDR2 SMNVEV (reference sequence). CDR3 residues: CASSADRGGTQYF. The CDR3 nucleotides are TGTGCCAGCAGTGCGGACAGGGGGGGGACCCAGTACTTC.

The rearrangement links TRBV30 to TRBJ1-1; D is unclear. CDR1 is GTSNPN and CDR2 is SVGIG in the germline V gene (reference sequence). With 5 bases removed from V and 7 bases from J, the gap between germline ends came to 11 bases. The CDR3 is 11 amino acids. DNA of the CDR3: TGTGCCTGGGGCAACGGGAATGAAGCTTTCTTT. Amino acids: CAWGNGNEAFF.

The chain recombines TRBV7-9 with TRBJ1-2, with D perhaps TRBD1 (6 bases). Germline loops: CDR1 SEHNR, CDR2 FQNEAQ (reference sequence). The CDR3 consists of 13 residues. V lost 3 bases to trimming and J lost 6 bases, with 11 bases between them. CDR3 coding DNA: TGTGCCAGCAGCTTCCCAGGGGTGGATGGCTACACCTTC. Translation: CASSFPGVDGYTF.

The J gene is TRBJ2-3, the V gene TRBV4-1; D not certain. Germline values: CDR1 MGHRA, CDR2 YSYEKL. Trimming removed 3 bases at V and 2 bases at J, with 3 bases between. This CDR3 is 12 amino acids long. The CDR3 DNA follows: TGCGCCAGCAGCCACTACACAGATACGCAGTATTTT. Translating gives CASSHYTDTQYF.

The chain couples TRBV2 to TRBJ2-3; 11 bases fit TRBD2. Germline V gives CDR1 SNHLY, CDR2 FYNNEI. The CDR3 contains 19 residues. J lost 0 bases, V lost 6 bases, and 14 bases had no gene match. CDR3 region: CASSGNRASGGISTDTQYF. CDR3 in DNA: TGTGCCAGCAGCGGGAATCGGGCTAGCGGGGGGATTAGCACAGATACGCAGTATTTT.

This chain connects TRBV29-1 to TRBJ1-4; 9 bases align to TRBD1. The trim removed 6 bases at V and 1 base at J, leaving 3 bases unmatched. The CDR3 is 14 amino acids. The germline V gene has CDR1 SQVTM and CDR2 ANQGSEA. CDR3 protein: CSVRQGGTNEKLFF. In DNA, the CDR3 is TGCAGCGTACGACAGGGGGGAACTAATGAAAAACTGTTTTTT.

The chain uses TRBV5-4 and TRBJ1-6, with 7 bases identical to TRBD1. The CDR3 consists of 14 residues. J was trimmed by 9 bases and V by 4 bases; bases with no gene match: 7. The germline V gene encodes CDR1 SGHNT and CDR2 YYREEE (reference sequence). CDR3 in amino acids: CASSLYRQGSPLHF. For the CDR3, the DNA is TGTGCCAGCAGCCTCTACCGACAGGGTTCACCCCTCCACTTT.

The chain has TRBV27 and TRBJ2-7; D tentatively reads TRBD1 or TRBD2 (5 bases each). V was clipped by 0 bases and J by 2 bases, with 14 bases between them. Germline values: CDR1 MNHEY, CDR2 SMNVEV (reference sequence). CDR3 length: 16 amino acids. The CDR3 DNA is TGTGCCAGCAGTTTATCCACCGGGACGGAAGCCTACGAGCAGTACTTC. This codes for CASSLSTGTEAYEQYF.

This chain uses TRBV30 with TRBJ2-7; TRBD1 aligns across 11 bases. Germline lookup yields CDR1 GTSNPN and CDR2 SVGIG (reference sequence). With V trimmed by 3 bases and J by 3 bases, 4 bases remained unmatched. This CDR3 has 14 amino acids. CDR3 residues: CAWSFGTGGYEQYF. In nucleotides, the CDR3 is TGTGCCTGGAGCTTCGGGACAGGGGGCTACGAGCAGTACTTC.

This chain joins TRBV2 and TRBJ2-7, with a tentative D call TRBD1 (7 bases). CDR1 is SNHLY and CDR2 is FYNNEI in the germline V gene. V was clipped by 2 bases and J by 6 bases, with 17 bases between them. CDR3 size: 15 residues. The CDR3 bases are TGTGCCAGCAGTGAACAGTTTACAGGGGAGGCCGAGCAGTACTTC. It is translated as CASSEQFTGEAEQYF.

This clone came up a few times. This specimen includes other DNA sequences encoding the same CDR3. The J gene is TRBJ1-2, the V gene TRBV19; no clear D. Trimming stripped 3 bases from V and 2 bases from J, with 7 bases between. The length of the CDR3 is 13 residues. Germline V gene lookup returns CDR1 LNHDA and CDR2 SQIVND (reference sequence). CDR3 sequence: CASSMGGNYGYTF. The CDR3 DNA is TGTGCCAGTAGTATGGGCGGGAACTATGGCTACACCTTC.

The CDR3 sequence: CASSFGGSNYEQYF. CDR3 nucleotide sequence: TGTGCCAGCAGCTTCGGGGGATCTAACTACGAGCAGTACTTC. The V call is TRBV11-2, the J call TRBJ2-7; maybe TRBD2 (6 bases). Germline-derived CDR1 and CDR2 are SGHAT and FQNNGV. The CDR3 sequence is 14 residues long. The ends were cut back, 3 bases at V and 3 bases at J, with 12 bases in the middle.